In its sample, the clone carrying this TCR beta chain was seen once. 60 Vbeta and 13 Jbeta primers were used in PCR. This table comes from immunoSEQ multiplex PCR, and its TCRdb copy is limited to in-frame clones, with some not included. Among tens of thousands of clones, around 77% were seen once, and the ten largest hold 5.5% to 7.5%. This sample stems from a study of cytomegalovirus exposure and HLA in healthy donors. Germline V gene data show CDR1 as MNHEY and CDR2 as SMNVEV (reference sequence). The ends lost 6 bases at V and 1 base at J; junction bases unmatched: 7. The CDR3 loop spans 15 amino acids.

The sequence came from a man aged 50-60 years in good health and CMV-seronegative. This chain links TRBV27 with TRBJ2-7, with TRBD2 matching over 9 bases. The sample comprised PBMCs. CDR3 bases: TGTGCCAGCAGCGCAGTAGCGGGGGATTCCTACGAGCAGTACTTC. Residues: CASSAVAGDSYEQYF.